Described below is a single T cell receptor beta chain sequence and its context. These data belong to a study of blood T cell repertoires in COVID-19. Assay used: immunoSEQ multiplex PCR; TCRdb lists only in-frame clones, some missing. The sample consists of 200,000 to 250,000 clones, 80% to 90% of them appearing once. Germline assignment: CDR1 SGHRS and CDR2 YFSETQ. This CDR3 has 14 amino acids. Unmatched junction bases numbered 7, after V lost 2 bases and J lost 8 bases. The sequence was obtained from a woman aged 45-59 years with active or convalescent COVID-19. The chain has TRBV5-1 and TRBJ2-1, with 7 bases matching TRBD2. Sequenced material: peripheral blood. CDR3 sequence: CASSFWTSGYEQFF. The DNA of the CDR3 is TGCGCCAGCAGCTTTTGGACTAGTGGCTATGAGCAGTTCTTC.